This T cell receptor (beta chain) was recovered during a study of graft-versus-host responses after intestinal transplantation. The wider study: Every transplant recipient was induced with anti-thymocyte globulin, then maintained on tacrolimus and steroids for 2 to 3 years. General study points: Investigators detected GvH clones in recipient marrow, with some emerging earlier in ileum or blood. Peak circulating GvH clone levels tracked with early post-transplant HvG declines. Within allografts, high graft-versus-host to host-versus-graft clonal ratios were seen among patients with graft-donor T cell macrochimerism.

With V trimmed by 8 bases and J by 7 bases, 9 bases remained unmatched. Germline V CDR1 and CDR2: SNHLY, FYNNEI. The CDR3 is 13 amino acids. Libraries were prepared by immunoSEQ multiplex PCR; TCRdb keeps only in-frame clonotypes and omits some of them. The data hold 14,000 or so clones, with 77% observed a single time. Processing was applied to graft tissue in order to liberate intraepithelial and lamina propria lymphocytes. With regard to this clone: Its antigen is not known.

This chain links TRBV2 with TRBJ2-7; the match to TRBD2 covers 9 bases. The sequencing here drew on ileum tissue, taken about four weeks after intestinal transplant. The receptor comes from a human patient who received an intestinal transplant, so some T cells may come from the graft donor. CDR3 region: CASGGAGGLEQYF. As DNA, the CDR3 is TGTGCCAGCGGAGGGGCGGGGGGGCTAGAGCAGTACTTC.